A single sample gave rise to the 8 T cell receptor beta chains below, sequenced in a study of monozygotic twins with inflammatory bowel disease. TCRdb reprocessed the 5' RACE reads, keeping one entry per CDR3 protein, no DNA. The sample has around 100,000 distinct CDR3 sequences, and its top ten clones hold under 2.5%. The source material was blood. These receptors were collected from a human donor with ulcerative colitis or Crohn's disease, or a healthy co-twin of an affected twin (not recorded which).

CDR3 amino acids: CASSYRAGQTSYEQYF. The rearrangement joins TRBV7-2 to TRBJ2-7; TCRdb picks TRBD1, but there is no DNA to check that call. Germline CDR1 SGHTA, CDR2 FQGNSA. The CDR3 has 16 residues.

The gene calls are TRBV19 and TRBJ2-3; the D call from TCRdb, TRBD1, cannot be confirmed without DNA. Germline-derived CDR1 and CDR2 are LNHDA and SQIVND (reference sequence). This CDR3 comprises 15 residues. The CDR3 sequence: CASSSPGTKLDTQYF.

The chain couples TRBV20-1 to TRBJ2-7; TCRdb designates TRBD2, a call that cannot be tested without DNA. Germline values: CDR1 DFQATT, CDR2 SNEGSKA (reference sequence). The CDR3 loop spans 14 amino acids. CDR3 residues: CSGQLAGGPYEQYF.

V is TRBV20-1 and J is TRBJ1-3; with no DNA, the TCRdb D assignment of TRBD1 cannot be verified. The CDR3 extends over 15 amino acids. From germline, CDR1 is DFQATT and CDR2 SNEGSKA (reference sequence). CDR3: CSASGASGSGNTIYF.

The V gene is TRBV7-9, the J gene TRBJ2-5; no DNA is available, so the TRBD1 call from TCRdb remains unchecked. CDR3 length: 14 amino acids. Germline V gene lookup returns CDR1 SEHNR and CDR2 FQNEAQ (reference sequence). The CDR3 loop reads CASSSNRGQETQYF.

The chain carries TRBV7-2 and TRBJ1-1; absent DNA, TCRdb's TRBD1 call cannot be checked. The CDR3 sequence is 12 residues long. Per the germline V gene, CDR1 is SGHTA and CDR2 is FQGNSA. CDR3 sequence: CASSFVTGGAFF.

V gene TRBV19 combines with J gene TRBJ2-1; TCRdb outputs TRBD2, but without DNA this stays unchecked. Per germline, CDR1 LNHDA and CDR2 SQIVND (reference sequence). This CDR3 is built from 14 residues. CDR3: CASRTSGGFNEQFF.

The V and J genes are TRBV12-3 or TRBV12-4 and TRBJ2-4; as DNA is missing, the TRBD1 call by TCRdb cannot be tested. CDR3 length: 14 amino acids. The CDR3 sequence is CASSLHGGQNIQYF.